This is a list of T cell receptor beta chains from one sample in a study of blood T cell repertoires in COVID-19. This table comes from immunoSEQ multiplex PCR, and its TCRdb copy is limited to in-frame clones, with some not included. The sample contains 97,000 or so clones, about 85% of which appear only once. The material sequenced was peripheral blood. All receptors come from a man aged 50-59 years with active COVID-19. The CDR3 runs from the conserved cysteine through the conserved F or W. Fields, in order: V gene, D gene, clone size, J gene, CDR3 length, CDR3 DNA, CDR3 protein. A D gene is named only where the DNA matches it firmly. Clone sizes are given selectively: once, few, many, or a class where the clone is expanded.

>TRBV5-5|TRBD1|-|TRBJ1-2|13
TGTGCCAGCAGTTGGGACAGCTACTATGGCTACACCTTC
CASSWDSYYGYTF
>TRBV5-4|TRBD1|-|TRBJ2-7|14
TGTGCCAGCAGCTTGGGGACAGGGGTCGGCGAGCAGTACTTC
CASSLGTGVGEQYF
>TRBV6-2/TRBV6-3|TRBD1|-|TRBJ2-5|15
TGTGCCAGCAGCCGCCGGACAGGGAAGCAAGAGACCCAGTACTTC
CASSRRTGKQETQYF
>TRBV2|TRBD1|-|TRBJ1-1|13
TGTGCCAGCAACGGACAGGCTTGGACTGAAGCTTTCTTT
CASNGQAWTEAFF
>TRBV12-3/TRBV12-4|TRBD1|-|TRBJ1-2|13
TGTGCCAGCAGCCTACAGGGGAGGAGTGGCTACACCTTC
CASSLQGRSGYTF
>TRBV7-8|TRBD2|-|TRBJ2-7|15
TGTGCCAGCAGCCCGAGACTAGCGGGGTCGTACGAGCAGTACTTC
CASSPRLAGSYEQYF
>TRBV5-4|-|-|TRBJ2-3|13
TGTGCCAGCAGCTTGTCTAGCACAGATACGCAGTATTTT
CASSLSSTDTQYF
>TRBV7-8|TRBD1|-|TRBJ2-7|15
TGTGCTAGCAGGGATACCCGGACAGGGGCTGACGAGCAGTACTTC
CASRDTRTGADEQYF
>TRBV2|-|-|TRBJ1-5|15
TGTGCCAGCAGTTCCTCGCCCGGGACAAATCAGCCCCAGCATTTT
CASSSSPGTNQPQHF
>TRBV10-1|TRBD1|few|TRBJ1-5|20
TGCGCCAGCAGTGAAAGAACAGGGGAGATTTCCGCATATAGCAATCAGCCCCAGCATTTT
CASSERTGEISAYSNQPQHF
>TRBV5-1|-|-|TRBJ1-3|17
TGCGCCAGCAGCTCAGACCAGCCGGGAAACTCTGGAAACACCATATATTTT
CASSSDQPGNSGNTIYF
>TRBV3-1/TRBV3-2|TRBD2|-|TRBJ2-1|16
TGTGCCAGCAGCCAAGACCGACTAGCGGCCAACAATGAGCAGTTCTTC
CASSQDRLAANNEQFF
>TRBV10-3|TRBD2|-|TRBJ2-3|17
TGTGCCATCAGTGAGTCTCTAGCGGGGGGCCGATCAGATACGCAGTATTTT
CAISESLAGGRSDTQYF
>TRBV4-2|-|-|TRBJ2-6|16
TGTGCCAGCAGGGACATCAAGTGGTCCGGGGCCAACGTCCTGACTTTC
CASRDIKWSGANVLTF
>TRBV10-2|-|-|TRBJ2-5|15
TGCGCCAGCAGTGAGTCGAGTCCCCCTCAAGAGACCCAGTACTTC
CASSESSPPQETQYF
>TRBV7-2|TRBD2|once|TRBJ2-3|16
TGTGCCAGCAGCTCGGGACTAGCGGGGGGGCATCATACGCAGTATTTT
CASSSGLAGGHHTQYF